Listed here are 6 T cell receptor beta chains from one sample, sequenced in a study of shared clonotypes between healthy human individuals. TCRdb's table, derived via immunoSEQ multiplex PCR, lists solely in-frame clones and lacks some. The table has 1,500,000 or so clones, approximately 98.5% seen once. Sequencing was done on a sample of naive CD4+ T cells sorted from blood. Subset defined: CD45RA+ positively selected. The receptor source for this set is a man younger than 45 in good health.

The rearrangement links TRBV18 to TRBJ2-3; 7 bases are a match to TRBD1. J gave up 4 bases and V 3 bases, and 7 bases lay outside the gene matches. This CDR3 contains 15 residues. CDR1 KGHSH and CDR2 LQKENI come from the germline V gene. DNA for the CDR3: TGTGCCAGCTCACCCCAGGGGGTAATCTCAGATACGCAGTATTTT. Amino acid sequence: CASSPQGVISDTQYF. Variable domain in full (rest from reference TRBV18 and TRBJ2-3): NAGVMQNPRHLVRRRGQEARLRCSPMKGHSHVYWYRQLPEEGLKFMVYLQKENIIDESGMPKERFSAEFPKEGPSILRIQQVVRGDSAAYFCASSPQGVISDTQYFGPGTRLTVL.

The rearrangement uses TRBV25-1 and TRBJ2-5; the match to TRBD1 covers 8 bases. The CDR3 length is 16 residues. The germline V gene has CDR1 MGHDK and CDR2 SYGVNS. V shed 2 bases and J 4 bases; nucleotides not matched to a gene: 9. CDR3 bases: TGTGCCAGCAGTGAAGGCCAGGGGGCTCTGGCAGAGACCCAGTACTTC. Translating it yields CASSEGQGALAETQYF.

The CDR3 nucleotides are TGTGCCAGCACCACAGGGGCCGGGGCCAACGTCCTGACTTTC. It yields the protein CASTTGAGANVLTF. The genes are TRBV11-2 and TRBJ2-6, with 7 positions matching TRBD1. Germline CDR1 reads SGHAT; CDR2 reads FQNNGV. The CDR3 is made up of 14 amino acids. V shed 7 bases, J shed 4 bases, and the junction held 4 bases outside the gene matches.

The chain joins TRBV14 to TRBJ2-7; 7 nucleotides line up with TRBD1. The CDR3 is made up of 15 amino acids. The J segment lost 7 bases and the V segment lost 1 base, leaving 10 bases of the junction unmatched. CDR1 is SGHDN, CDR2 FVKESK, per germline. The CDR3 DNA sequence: TGTGCCAGCAGCCAAGTACCCGGGACAGTAGGGGAGCAGTACTTC. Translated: CASSQVPGTVGEQYF.

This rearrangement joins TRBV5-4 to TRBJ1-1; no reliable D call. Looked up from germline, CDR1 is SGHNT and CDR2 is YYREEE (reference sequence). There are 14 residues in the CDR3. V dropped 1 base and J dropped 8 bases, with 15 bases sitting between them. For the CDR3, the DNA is TGTGCCAGCAGCTTGTGGGCGGTTTCCCGAGAAGCTTTCTTT. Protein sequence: CASSLWAVSREAFF. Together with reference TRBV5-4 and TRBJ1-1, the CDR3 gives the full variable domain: ETGVTQSPTHLIKTRGQQVTLRCSSQSGHNTVSWYQQALGQGPQFIFQYYREEENGRGNFPPRFSGLQFPNYSSELNVNALELDDSALYLCASSLWAVSREAFFGQGTRLTVV.

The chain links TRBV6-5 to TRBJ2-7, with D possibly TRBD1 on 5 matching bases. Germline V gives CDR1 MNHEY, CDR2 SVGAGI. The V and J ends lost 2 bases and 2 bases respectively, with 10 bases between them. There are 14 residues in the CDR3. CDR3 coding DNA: TGTGCCAGCAGTTACGGGGCAGGAACCTACGAGCAGTACTTC. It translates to CASSYGAGTYEQYF.